What follows are 27 T cell receptor beta chains derived from one specimen sequenced in a study of T cell repertoires in cytomegalovirus infection. One entry per CDR3 protein, called by TCRdb with MiXCR from the reads. In the table there are 680,000 or so distinct CDR3 sequences, less than 40% of which are singletons. Source material: PBMCs. The receptors derive from a human donor in good health (CMV status not recorded). Some clones in this sample may be carry-over from other donors' samples.

This clonotype has ten or more counts. The chain carries TRBV7-2 and TRBJ2-2; D remains ambiguous. CDR3 length: 16 amino acids. The germline V and J ends were trimmed by 4 bases and 7 bases, with 19 bases remaining between them. Germline CDR1 and CDR2: SGHTA and FQGNSA. This CDR3 is CASSSLDKVLIGELFF. The CDR3 region has the DNA TGTGCCAGCAGCTCCCTCGACAAAGTACTCATCGGGGAGCTGTTTTTT. The whole variable domain, remainder taken from reference TRBV7-2 and TRBJ2-2, is GAGVSQSPSNKVTEKGKDVELRCDPISGHTALYWYRQSLGQGLEFLIYFQGNSAPDKSGLPSDRFSAERTGGSVSTLTIQRTQQEDSAVYLCASSSLDKVLIGELFFGEGSRLTVL.

This clonotype was picked up many times. The CDR3 here is CAILGSYNEQFF. The CDR3 nucleotides read TGTGCCATACTAGGCTCCTACAATGAGCAGTTCTTC. This chain joins TRBV28 and TRBJ2-1, with D tentatively TRBD2 (5 bases). Germline CDR1 MDHEN, CDR2 SYDVKM. The V and J ends lost 10 bases and 0 bases respectively, with 7 bases between them. This CDR3 comprises 12 residues. Drawing the rest from reference TRBV28 and TRBJ2-1, the complete variable domain is DVKVTQSSRYLVKRTGEKVFLECVQDMDHENMFWYRQDPGLGLRLIYFSYDVKMKEKGDIPEGYSVSREKKERFSLILESASTNQTSMYLCAILGSYNEQFFGPGTRLTVL.

This clonotype was counted between two and nine times. The chain is built from TRBV6-5 and TRBJ2-1; the D gene is possibly TRBD2 (6 bases). Germline CDR1 reads MNHEY; CDR2 reads SVGAGI. V gave up 2 bases and J gave up 4 bases, with 9 bases separating them. The CDR3 covers 14 residues. CDR3: CASSYMEGYNEQFF. The CDR3 nucleotides read TGTGCCAGCAGTTACATGGAGGGTTACAATGAGCAGTTCTTC.

V gene TRBV24-1 combines with J gene TRBJ2-7; no firm D call. This CDR3 is built from 15 residues. Trimming took off 1 base at V and 2 bases at J, with 11 bases between the two ends. Germline CDR1 is KGHDR and CDR2 is SFDVKD. The CDR3 sequence is CATSDFAAQTYEQYF. CDR3 DNA: TGTGCCACCAGTGATTTTGCGGCGCAGACCTACGAGCAGTACTTC.

Points on this clonotype: This could be a read error, since a much larger clone is one nucleotide away. Lacking the conserved final phenylalanine or tryptophan, this CDR3 likely reflects a read error. The chain employs TRBV6-1 and TRBJ1-2; D is ambiguous. V lost 6 bases and J 4 bases, leaving 12 bases between the germline ends. The CDR3 runs to 13 residues. CDR1 and CDR2 from the germline V gene are MNHNS and SASEGT. DNA of the CDR3: TGTGCCAGCAGCCCAGCTCCACTCTATGGCTACACCTAC. Its protein is CASSPAPLYGYTY.

This clonotype showed up many times. The rearrangement links TRBV7-2 to TRBJ1-5, with D perhaps TRBD1 (5 bases). In germline, CDR1 is SGHTA, CDR2 FQGNSA. Trimming removed 1 base from V and 3 bases from J, with 19 bases in between. This CDR3 spans 18 amino acids. The CDR3 protein is CASSLEEVGAANNQPQHF. The CDR3 region has the DNA TGTGCCAGCAGCTTAGAGGAAGTAGGGGCGGCTAACAATCAGCCCCAGCATTTT. The full variable domain, completed using reference TRBV7-2 and TRBJ1-5, is GAGVSQSPSNKVTEKGKDVELRCDPISGHTALYWYRQSLGQGLEFLIYFQGNSAPDKSGLPSDRFSAERTGGSVSTLTIQRTQQEDSAVYLCASSLEEVGAANNQPQHFGDGTRLSIL.

The chain combines TRBV30 with TRBJ2-3; D is undetermined. With 4 bases removed from V and 3 bases from J, the gap between germline ends came to 8 bases. From germline, CDR1 is GTSNPN and CDR2 SVGIG (reference sequence). CDR3 length: 12 residues. This chain's CDR3 is CAWKEVTDTQYF. CDR3 sequence (DNA): TGTGCCTGGAAAGAAGTGACAGATACGCAGTATTTT.

This rearrangement joins TRBV6-6 to TRBJ2-5, with a tentative D call TRBD1 (6 bases). The V end lost 5 bases, the J end lost 4 bases, and 11 bases lay between the germline ends. The length of the CDR3 is 13 residues. Germline V gene sequence: CDR1 MNHNY, CDR2 SVGAGI (reference sequence). The CDR3 coding sequence is TGTGCCAGCAGTAGGGACAATCGAGAGACCCAGTACTTC. It encodes CASSRDNRETQYF.

Notes on this clonotype: The junction and the germline gene differ at one end; a read error may be behind it. The V and J genes are TRBV20-1 and TRBJ2-5; D gene uncertain. Germline V gene data show CDR1 as DFQATT and CDR2 as SNEGSKA (reference sequence). CDR3 length: 14 amino acids. The CDR3 loop is CSARPNSEQETQYF. The CDR3 DNA follows: TGCAGTGCTAGACCAAACAGTGAGCAAGAGACCCAGTATTTC.

The CDR3 coding sequence is TGCAGTGCCCTCCCCGGACCGGTGAACACTGAAGCTTTCTTT. Translation gives CSALPGPVNTEAFF. The genes are TRBV20-1 and TRBJ1-1; D gene ambiguous. CDR1 DFQATT and CDR2 SNEGSKA come from the germline V gene (reference sequence). This CDR3 has 14 amino acids. V lost 6 bases, J lost 0 bases, and 14 bases lay in between.

This clonotype has just a few counts. The chain recombines TRBV3-1 with TRBJ1-5, with 8 positions matching TRBD1. Germline CDR1 and CDR2: LGHDT and YNNKEL (reference sequence). The CDR3 consists of 18 residues. The V segment lost 3 bases and the J segment 0 bases; nucleotides outside the gene matches: 10. The DNA of the CDR3 is TGTGCCAGCAGCCAGTCAGGGACAGGTTCAATTAGCAATCAGCCCCAGCATTTT. This translates into CASSQSGTGSISNQPQHF.

The chain recombines TRBV7-6 with TRBJ1-6; TRBD1 is a possible D gene (6 bases). Per germline, CDR1 SGHVS and CDR2 FNYEAQ. The V and J ends lost 0 bases and 7 bases respectively, with 19 bases between them. The CDR3 runs to 18 residues. The CDR3: CASSLARQGQNGNSPLHF. DNA for the CDR3: TGTGCCAGCAGCTTAGCGCGGCAGGGGCAGAACGGGAATTCACCCCTCCACTTT.

Comment on this clonotype: One end of the junction varies from germline; a read error may be responsible. The J gene is TRBJ1-1, the V gene TRBV7-6; D gene unclear. The CDR3 has 15 amino acids. Germline CDR1 SGHVS, CDR2 FNYEAQ. The CDR3 DNA follows: TGTGCCAGCAGCTTAGTTGCGGGTATGAACACTGAAGCTGGCTTT. Translation: CASSLVAGMNTEAGF.

Only a few counts were recorded for this clonotype. This chain joins TRBV12-3 or TRBV12-4 and TRBJ1-1, with D possibly TRBD1 on 5 matching bases. The CDR3 has 14 residues. The V gene lost 1 base and the J gene lost 3 bases, with 9 bases spanning the gap. The CDR3 region is CASSLGGIHTEAFF. The CDR3 DNA reads TGTGCCAGCAGTTTAGGGGGGATTCACACTGAAGCTTTCTTT.

Regarding this clonotype: One junction end disagrees with the germline gene, perhaps due to a read error. The chain is built from TRBV12-3 or TRBV12-4 and TRBJ2-5; D gene unclear. The CDR3 contains 14 residues. The CDR3 loop is CASSLNTDVETQSF. The CDR3 DNA reads as TGTGCCAGCAGTTTGAACACCGACGTAGAGACCCAGTCCTTC.

The V and J genes are TRBV28 and TRBJ2-2; a weak D match, TRBD2 (6 bases). Germline-derived CDR1 and CDR2 are MDHEN and SYDVKM. Deletions cut 2 bases from V and 4 bases from J, with 17 bases between. There are 17 residues in the CDR3. The CDR3: CASSLLGEESSTGELFF. The CDR3 DNA follows: TGTGCCAGCAGTTTACTTGGGGAGGAATCGTCCACCGGGGAGCTGTTTTTT.

In this sample, this clonotype turned up many times. The V and J genes are TRBV5-4 and TRBJ2-1, with TRBD1 identical over 10 bases. Germline CDR1 SGHNT, CDR2 YYREEE (reference sequence). The CDR3 has 16 amino acids. V lost 5 bases, J lost 6 bases, and 11 bases stayed unmatched. The CDR3 sequence is CASRQGGGQGINEQFF. The CDR3 nucleotides are TGTGCCAGCAGACAAGGGGGGGGACAGGGGATCAATGAGCAGTTCTTC.

The chain joins TRBV5-6 to TRBJ2-2, with D possibly TRBD2 on 6 matching bases. Germline assignment: CDR1 SGHDT and CDR2 YYEEEE. Trimming pared 2 bases from V and 4 bases from J, leaving 15 bases between. This CDR3 is built from 16 residues. Here the CDR3 reads CASSLGLPASTGELFF. The CDR3 DNA follows: TGTGCCAGCAGCTTAGGACTACCCGCCTCCACCGGGGAGCTGTTTTTT.

The chain joins TRBV19 to TRBJ2-7; a weak D match, TRBD2 (6 bases). This CDR3 is built from 14 residues. Germline V gene sequence: CDR1 LNHDA, CDR2 SQIVND (reference sequence). V shed 9 bases and J shed 5 bases, with 20 bases lying between them. The CDR3 DNA reads as TGTGCCAGCCGAAGGGAGGCTTACAGTAACGAGCAGTACTTC. Its translation: CASRREAYSNEQYF.

This clonotype has a handful of counts. The V gene is TRBV28, the J gene TRBJ1-1; D might be TRBD1 (5 bases). The germline V and J ends were trimmed by 8 bases and 1 base, with 17 bases remaining between them. Germline loops: CDR1 MDHEN, CDR2 SYDVKM. The CDR3 loop spans 15 amino acids. This CDR3 is CASRGPTRENTEAFF. The CDR3 nucleotides read TGTGCCAGCCGGGGACCAACTAGGGAGAACACTGAAGCTTTCTTT.

This clonotype was counted only a few times. The chain is built from TRBV28 and TRBJ1-1; D gene unclear. Per the germline V gene, CDR1 is MDHEN and CDR2 is SYDVKM. V gave up 2 bases and J gave up 4 bases, with 14 bases separating them. There are 15 residues in the CDR3. The CDR3 region is CASSLSLGSGTEAFF. The CDR3 coding sequence is TGTGCCAGCAGTTTAAGTCTGGGATCGGGCACTGAAGCTTTCTTT.

The CDR3, as DNA: TGTGCCAGCAGCTTGGCCCTCACCAGCGCTAACTATGGCTACACCTTC. It translates to CASSLALTSANYGYTF. The chain couples TRBV5-5 to TRBJ1-2; D gene uncertain. The CDR3 runs to 16 residues. Looked up from germline, CDR1 is SGHKS and CDR2 is YYEKEE (reference sequence). The germline V and J ends were trimmed by 0 bases and 0 bases, with 12 bases remaining between them.

This clonotype has a handful of counts. The gene calls are TRBV7-8 and TRBJ2-7, with D possibly matching TRBD2 (6 bases). V lost 5 bases to trimming and J lost 3 bases, with 14 bases between them. Germline CDR1 SGHVS, CDR2 FQNEAQ. There are 14 residues in the CDR3. CDR3 nucleotides: TGTGCCAGCAGCACGGGACTGACCCTCTACGAGCAGTACTTC. Its protein is CASSTGLTLYEQYF. Filled out from reference TRBV7-8 and TRBJ2-7, the complete variable domain reads GAGVSQSPRYKVAKRGQDVALRCDPISGHVSLFWYQQALGQGPEFLTYFQNEAQLDKSGLPSDRFFAERPEGSVSTLKIQRTQQEDSAVYLCASSTGLTLYEQYFGPGTRLTVT.

This chain links TRBV20-1 with TRBJ2-7; D remains unclear. V was pared by 6 bases and J by 3 bases, with 15 bases between. The length of the CDR3 is 13 residues. Germline V gene lookup returns CDR1 DFQATT and CDR2 SNEGSKA (reference sequence). The CDR3 DNA follows: TGCAGTGCACGGGTGACTCGAGGCTACGAGCAGTACTTC. Amino acid sequence: CSARVTRGYEQYF.

This clonotype was seen a handful of times. V gene TRBV29-1 combines with J gene TRBJ2-1; D possibly corresponds to TRBD1 (8 bases). The germline V and J ends were trimmed by 5 bases and 12 bases, with 26 bases remaining between them. CDR1 and CDR2 from the germline V gene are SQVTM and ANQGSEA. The CDR3 length is 15 residues. The CDR3 DNA follows: TGCAGCGTTCAGGGGGGGACAGGCCAACCATCGGGGCAGTTCTTC. This sequence encodes CSVQGGTGQPSGQFF.

The V gene is TRBV28, the J gene TRBJ1-6; D remains ambiguous. This CDR3 comprises 14 residues. In germline, CDR1 is MDHEN, CDR2 SYDVKM. V lost 8 bases, J lost 2 bases, and 10 bases lay in between. CDR3 sequence: CASARNTYNSPLHF. As DNA, the CDR3 is TGTGCCAGCGCAAGGAACACCTATAATTCACCCCTCCACTTT.

The chain has TRBV6-2 or TRBV6-3 and TRBJ1-4, with D possibly TRBD1 on 6 matching bases. The V and J ends lost 5 bases and 5 bases respectively, with 18 bases between them. CDR1 is MNHEY, CDR2 SVGEGT, per germline. This CDR3 is 16 amino acids long. The CDR3 coding sequence is TGTGCCAGCAGTCCTCATTCGGACAGAAAAAATGAAAAACTGTTTTTT. Translation gives CASSPHSDRKNEKLFF.